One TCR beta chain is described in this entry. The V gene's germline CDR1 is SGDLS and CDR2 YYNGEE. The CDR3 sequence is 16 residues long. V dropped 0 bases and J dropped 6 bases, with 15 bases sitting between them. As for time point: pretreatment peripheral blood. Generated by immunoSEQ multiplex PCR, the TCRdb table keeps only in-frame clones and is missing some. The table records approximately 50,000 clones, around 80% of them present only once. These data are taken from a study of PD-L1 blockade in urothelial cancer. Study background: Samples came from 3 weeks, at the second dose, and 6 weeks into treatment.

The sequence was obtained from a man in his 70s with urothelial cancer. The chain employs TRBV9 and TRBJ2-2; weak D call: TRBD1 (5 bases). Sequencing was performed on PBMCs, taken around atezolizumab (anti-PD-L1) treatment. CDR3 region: CASSVGGGYTAGELFF. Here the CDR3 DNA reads TGTGCCAGCAGCGTAGGGGGCGGATACACGGCCGGGGAGCTGTTTTTT.